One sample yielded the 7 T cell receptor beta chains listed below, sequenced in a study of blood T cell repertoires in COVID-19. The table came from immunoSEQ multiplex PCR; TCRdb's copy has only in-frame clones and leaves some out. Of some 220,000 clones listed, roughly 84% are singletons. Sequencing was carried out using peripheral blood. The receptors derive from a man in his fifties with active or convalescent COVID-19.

CDR3 region: CASSLWTSGNEQFF. Here the CDR3 DNA reads TGTGCCAGCAGTTTGTGGACTAGCGGTAATGAGCAGTTCTTC. The J gene is TRBJ2-1, the V gene TRBV28; 10 bases are shared with TRBD2. The V gene's germline CDR1 is MDHEN and CDR2 SYDVKM. The CDR3 contains 14 residues. The trim removed 3 bases at V and 7 bases at J, leaving 3 bases unmatched.

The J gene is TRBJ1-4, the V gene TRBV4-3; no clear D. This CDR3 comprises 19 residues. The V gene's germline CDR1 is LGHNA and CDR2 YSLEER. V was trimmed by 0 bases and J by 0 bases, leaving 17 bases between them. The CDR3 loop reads CASSQERITPLATNEKLFF. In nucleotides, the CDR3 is TGCGCCAGCAGCCAAGAGAGAATAACCCCTCTGGCAACTAATGAAAAACTGTTTTTT.

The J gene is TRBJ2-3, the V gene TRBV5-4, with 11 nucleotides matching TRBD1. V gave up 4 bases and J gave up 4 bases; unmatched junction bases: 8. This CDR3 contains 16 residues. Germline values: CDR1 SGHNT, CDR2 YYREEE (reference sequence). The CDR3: CASSAQRDRGSDTQYF. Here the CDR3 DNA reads TGTGCCAGCAGCGCCCAACGGGACAGGGGGTCAGATACGCAGTATTTT.

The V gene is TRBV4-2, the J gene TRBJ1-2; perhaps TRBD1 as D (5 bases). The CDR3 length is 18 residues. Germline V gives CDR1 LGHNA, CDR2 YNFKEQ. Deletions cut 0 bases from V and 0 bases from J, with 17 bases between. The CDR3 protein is CASSQEIVRGSPNYGYTF. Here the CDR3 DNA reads TGTGCCAGCAGCCAAGAGATTGTCCGGGGGTCTCCTAACTATGGCTACACCTTC.

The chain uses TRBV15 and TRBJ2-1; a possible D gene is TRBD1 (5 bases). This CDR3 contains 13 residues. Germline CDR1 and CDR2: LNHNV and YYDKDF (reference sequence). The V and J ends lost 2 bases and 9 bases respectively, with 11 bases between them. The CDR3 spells CATSRKGLGEQFF. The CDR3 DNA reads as TGTGCCACCAGCAGAAAGGGGCTAGGTGAGCAGTTCTTC.

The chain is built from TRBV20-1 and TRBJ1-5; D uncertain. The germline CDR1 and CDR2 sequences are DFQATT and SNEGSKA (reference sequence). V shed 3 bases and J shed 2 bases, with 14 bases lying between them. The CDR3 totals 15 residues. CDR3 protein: CSASGEIGGNQPQHF. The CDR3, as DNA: TGCAGTGCTAGTGGTGAGATTGGAGGCAATCAGCCCCAGCATTTT.

The CDR3 sequence is CASSLAAAGGNTIYF. The CDR3 bases are TGCGCCAGCAGCTTGGCGGCGGCTGGAGGAAACACCATATATTTT. This sequence joins TRBV5-1 and TRBJ1-3; no clear D gene. Germline V gene sequence: CDR1 SGHRS, CDR2 YFSETQ. CDR3 length: 15 amino acids. Trimming left V 0 bases short and J 4 bases short, with 11 bases between.